Below, 22 T cell receptor beta chains from the same sample are listed, as sequenced in a study of PD-L1 blockade in urothelial cancer (dated by TCRdb to the late 2010s). The library was made by the immunoSEQ multiplex PCR assay. TCRdb took this table from immuneACCESS and kept in-frame rearrangements with V and J called. Such tables lack part of the clones; where checked against another copy, unresolved V genes explain under half of the gap, and the rest is unexplained. A total of approximately 83,000 clones appear in this sample, less than 85% of them only once. Of the sample, 8.4% falls within the top ten clones. In the paper's terms, the time point label means: peripheral blood 6 weeks after treatment start. The sample consisted of PBMCs, taken around atezolizumab (anti-PD-L1) treatment. All receptors come from a man in his sixties or seventies with urothelial cancer.

V usage is TRBV9 and J usage is TRBJ2-1; D possibly corresponds to TRBD2 (5 bases). Trimming took 1 base from V and 0 from J, leaving 11 bases between them. The CDR3 contains 16 residues. Per germline, CDR1 SGDLS and CDR2 YYNGEE. The CDR3 nucleotides are TGTGCCAGCAGCGTAAGCGGCCCAAGCTCCTACAATGAGCAGTTCTTC. Amino acid sequence: CASSVSGPSSYNEQFF. Drawing the rest from reference TRBV9 and TRBJ2-1, the complete variable domain is DSGVTQTPKHLITATGQRVTLRCSPRSGDLSVYWYQQSLDQGLQFLIQYYNGEERAKGNILERFSAQQFPDLHSELNLSSLELGDSALYFCASSVSGPSSYNEQFFGPGTRLTVL.

Worth noting for this clone: The identical CDR3 is also encoded by other nucleotide sequences in the sample. The chain employs TRBV2 and TRBJ2-7; TRBD1 matches at 7 bases. The length of the CDR3 is 13 residues. The germline V gene encodes CDR1 SNHLY and CDR2 FYNNEI. J lost 3 bases, V lost 4 bases, and 3 bases had no gene match. This chain's CDR3 is CASSGDRVYEQYF. CDR3 nucleotides: TGTGCCAGCAGTGGTGACAGGGTCTACGAGCAGTACTTC. Complete variable domain (other parts from reference TRBV2 and TRBJ2-7): EPEVTQTPSHQVTQMGQEVILRCVPISNHLYFYWYRQILGQKVEFLVSFYNNEISEKSEIFDDQFSVERPDGSNFTLKIRSTKLEDSAMYFCASSGDRVYEQYFGPGTRLTVT.

V gene TRBV29-1 combines with J gene TRBJ2-7; 9 bases align to TRBD1. V lost 1 base and J lost 6; bases outside the gene matches: 13. The germline gives CDR1 SQVTM, CDR2 ANQGSEA. The CDR3 contains 16 residues. The DNA of the CDR3 is TGCAGCGTTGAAGCGCCGGGACAGGGCTCTAGTACCGAGCAGTACTTC. The encoded protein is CSVEAPGQGSSTEQYF.

The chain carries TRBV19 and TRBJ1-2, with 9 bases that match TRBD1. Germline values: CDR1 LNHDA, CDR2 SQIVND (reference sequence). There are 16 residues in the CDR3. The V segment lost 6 bases and the J segment 4 bases; nucleotides outside the gene matches: 12. The CDR3 DNA sequence: TGTGCCAGTAGCAAACCCCCCGGGACAGGGTCCTATGGCTACACCTTC. It yields the protein CASSKPPGTGSYGYTF.

CDR3 coding DNA: TGTGCCAGCTCACCTATTTCTAGCGCCGGGGCCAACGTCCTGACTTTC. Amino acid sequence: CASSPISSAGANVLTF. This chain joins TRBV18 and TRBJ2-6; the D gene is possibly TRBD2 (6 bases). The germline V gene encodes CDR1 KGHSH and CDR2 LQKENI. The CDR3 spans 16 residues. Deletions cut 3 bases from V and 4 bases from J, with 13 bases between.

The V gene is TRBV6-5, the J gene TRBJ2-7; D might be TRBD2 (6 bases). Trimming stripped 6 bases from V and 2 bases from J, with 14 bases between. This CDR3 region has 14 residues. Germline V gene data show CDR1 as MNHEY and CDR2 as SVGAGI. Written as DNA, the CDR3 is TGTGCCAGCAGCGGGGGTCGGGGCACCTACGAGCAGTACTTC. Protein sequence: CASSGGRGTYEQYF.

This clone turned up a few times. The V gene is TRBV5-1, the J gene TRBJ2-2; TRBD1 agrees at 12 bases. Germline assignment: CDR1 SGHRS and CDR2 YFSETQ. The CDR3 runs to 15 residues. V trimming: 1 base; J trimming: 6 bases; junction bases outside the gene matches: 1. The CDR3 coding sequence is TGCGCCAGCAGCTTGCGGGACAGGGGGCCCGGGGAGCTGTTTTTT. It codes for CASSLRDRGPGELFF.

The CDR3 reads CASSQVGGASGSAETQYF. The CDR3 bases are TGCGCCAGCAGCCAAGTGGGGGGGGCTAGCGGGAGTGCGGAGACCCAGTACTTC. The chain joins TRBV4-3 to TRBJ2-5; 10 positions match TRBD2. The V gene's germline CDR1 is LGHNA and CDR2 YSLEER. This CDR3 region has 18 residues. With V trimmed by 1 base and J by 5 bases, 13 bases remained unmatched.

The chain carries TRBV5-8 and TRBJ1-2; 9 nucleotides agree with TRBD1. The CDR3 contains 17 residues. V dropped 5 bases and J dropped 1; count of bases not matched to a gene: 12. Germline lookup yields CDR1 SGHTS and CDR2 YDEGEE. This chain's CDR3 is CASRQQPGQGINYGYTF. In nucleotides, the CDR3 is TGTGCCAGCAGACAACAACCGGGACAGGGAATTAACTATGGCTACACCTTC.

The V and J genes are TRBV2 and TRBJ1-2; perhaps TRBD1 as D (6 bases). The germline V and J ends were trimmed by 6 bases and 8 bases, with 19 bases remaining between them. CDR3 length equals 14 residues. Germline V lookup: CDR1 SNHLY, CDR2 FYNNEI. In DNA form, the CDR3 reads TGTGCCAGCAGGCTTAGGGACACCTCCGCGGGCTACACCTTC. Translating gives CASRLRDTSAGYTF.

The V call is TRBV6-5, the J call TRBJ1-6; weak D call: TRBD1 (5 bases). The germline CDR1 and CDR2 sequences are MNHEY and SVGAGI. The CDR3 contains 13 residues. The DNA of the CDR3 is TGTGCAGCGGGGGGTTTAGGAGCTACCTTCCTCCACTTT. Translating it yields CAAGGLGATFLHF.

This sequence joins TRBV5-6 and TRBJ1-2, with 8 positions matching TRBD1. This CDR3 has 13 residues. Germline V gives CDR1 SGHDT, CDR2 YYEEEE. V lost 4 bases, J lost 7 bases, and 6 bases stayed unmatched. CDR3 bases: TGTGCCAGCAGCGGGGGACAGGCAGTTGGCTACACCTTC. Amino acids: CASSGGQAVGYTF.

The rearrangement uses TRBV6-6 and TRBJ1-2; D not resolved. The CDR3 is 13 amino acids. From germline, CDR1 is MNHNY and CDR2 SVGAGI (reference sequence). Between the trimmed V and J ends, which lost 6 bases and 3 bases, there was a span of 11 bases. This CDR3 is CASSPVLHYGYTF. In DNA form, the CDR3 reads TGTGCCAGCAGCCCCGTACTCCACTATGGCTACACCTTC.

A single count supports this clone. The rearrangement uses TRBV7-8 and TRBJ1-4; D ambiguous. CDR3 length equals 13 residues. Trimming took 3 bases from V and 8 from J, leaving 10 bases between them. The germline V gene encodes CDR1 SGHVS and CDR2 FQNEAQ. The CDR3 nucleotides read TGTGCCAGCAGCTTCCGGGGTCAAGAAAAACTGTTTTTT. It yields the protein CASSFRGQEKLFF.

The chain carries TRBV2 and TRBJ2-7; D unclear. The germline V and J ends were trimmed by 5 bases and 1 base, with 9 bases remaining between them. The CDR3 is made up of 13 amino acids. The germline V gene has CDR1 SNHLY and CDR2 FYNNEI. CDR3 region: CASSFQASYEQYF. The CDR3 nucleotides read TGTGCCAGCAGTTTTCAAGCTTCCTACGAGCAGTACTTC.

CDR3 loop: CARNEFIGGVCFYEQYF. CDR3 sequence (DNA): TGTGCCAGAAACGAATTTATAGGCGGGGTTTGTTTTTACGAGCAGTACTTC. The J gene is TRBJ2-7, the V gene TRBV5-3; a possible D gene is TRBD2 (6 bases). TRBV5-3 is assigned to the ORF class and has an uncertain function. CDR3 length: 17 residues. With 6 bases removed from V and 4 bases from J, the gap between germline ends came to 26 bases.

The rearrangement links TRBV11-1 to TRBJ2-7; TRBD2 matches 12 bases. Germline CDR1 and CDR2: SGHAT and FQDESV (reference sequence). This CDR3 contains 12 residues. Trimming cost V 4 bases and J 12 bases; bases outside gene matches: 4. For the CDR3, the DNA is TGTGCCAGCAGCTCGACTAGCGGGGGTCTGTACTTC. Protein product: CASSSTSGGLYF.

The V and J genes are TRBV2 and TRBJ2-3; D not resolved. With 6 bases removed from V and 0 bases from J, the gap between germline ends came to 13 bases. Germline V gene sequence: CDR1 SNHLY, CDR2 FYNNEI. The CDR3 loop spans 15 amino acids. CDR3 nucleotides: TGTGCCAGCAGGGCGACTGGTTATAGCACAGATACGCAGTATTTT. This gives the protein CASRATGYSTDTQYF.

CDR3 loop: CASSKSGQGFTGELFF. CDR3 nucleotides: TGTGCCAGCAGCAAATCGGGACAGGGGTTCACCGGGGAGCTGTTTTTT. The gene calls are TRBV5-4 and TRBJ2-2, with TRBD1 matching over 10 bases. This CDR3 comprises 16 residues. V was clipped by 4 bases and J by 4 bases; unmatched bases: 7. The V gene's germline CDR1 is SGHNT and CDR2 YYREEE (reference sequence).

This chain links TRBV7-3 with TRBJ2-7, with TRBD2 matching over 10 bases. CDR1 SGHTA and CDR2 FQGTGA come from the germline V gene. The CDR3 is 16 residues long. With 5 bases clipped from V and 4 bases from J, the junction kept 11 bases outside the gene matches. The CDR3 loop reads CASSPSPGTSVYEQYF. The CDR3 DNA reads TGTGCCAGCAGCCCCTCCCCCGGGACTAGCGTTTACGAGCAGTACTTC.

A few counts support this clone. The chain links TRBV29-1 to TRBJ2-3; TRBD2 matches 8 bases. Germline V CDR1 and CDR2: SQVTM, ANQGSEA. The V gene end was trimmed by 3 bases and the J gene end by 0 bases; junction bases not matched to a gene: 5. The CDR3 runs to 15 residues. The CDR3 sequence: CSVDILADSTDTQYF. For the CDR3, the DNA is TGCAGCGTTGACATACTAGCGGATAGCACAGATACGCAGTATTTT.

J is TRBJ2-3 and V is TRBV19; 7 positions agree with TRBD2. Trimming cost V 8 bases and J 2 bases; bases outside gene matches: 10. This CDR3 has 15 amino acids. Germline loops: CDR1 LNHDA, CDR2 SQIVND (reference sequence). The CDR3 bases are TGTGCCAGTGCCGGGACTACCCCAAACACAGATACGCAGTATTTT. Its translation is CASAGTTPNTDTQYF.